This T cell receptor beta chain emerged from a study of blood T cell repertoires in COVID-19. Assay: immunoSEQ multiplex PCR; the TCRdb copy retains only in-frame clones and omits some. The table lists 250,000 or so clones, about 82% of them singletons. V shed 5 bases and J shed 0 bases, with 11 bases lying between them. CDR1 is SEHNR and CDR2 is FQNEAQ in the germline V gene (reference sequence). CDR3 length: 15 residues. The rearrangement joins TRBV7-9 to TRBJ1-5; no clear D. Sequencing was done on a sample of PBMCs or T cells enriched from blood (not recorded which). The TCR originated in a woman in her forties or fifties who had recovered from COVID-19. CDR3 sequence (DNA): TGTGCCAGCAGCCCATCGGTGTATAGCAATCAGCCCCAGCATTTT. Translation: CASSPSVYSNQPQHF.